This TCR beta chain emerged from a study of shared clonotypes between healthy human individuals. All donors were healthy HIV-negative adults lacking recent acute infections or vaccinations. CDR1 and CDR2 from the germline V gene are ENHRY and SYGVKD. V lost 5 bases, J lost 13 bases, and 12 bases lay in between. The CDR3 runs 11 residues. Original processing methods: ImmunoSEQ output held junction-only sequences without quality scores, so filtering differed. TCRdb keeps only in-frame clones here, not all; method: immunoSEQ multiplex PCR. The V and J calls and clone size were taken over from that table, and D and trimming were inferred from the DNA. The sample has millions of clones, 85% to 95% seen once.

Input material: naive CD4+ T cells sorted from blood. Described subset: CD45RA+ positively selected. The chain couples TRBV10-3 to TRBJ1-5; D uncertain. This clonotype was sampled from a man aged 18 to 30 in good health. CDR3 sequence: CAISKGDKQHF. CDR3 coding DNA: TGTGCCATCAGTAAGGGCGACAAGCAGCATTTT.